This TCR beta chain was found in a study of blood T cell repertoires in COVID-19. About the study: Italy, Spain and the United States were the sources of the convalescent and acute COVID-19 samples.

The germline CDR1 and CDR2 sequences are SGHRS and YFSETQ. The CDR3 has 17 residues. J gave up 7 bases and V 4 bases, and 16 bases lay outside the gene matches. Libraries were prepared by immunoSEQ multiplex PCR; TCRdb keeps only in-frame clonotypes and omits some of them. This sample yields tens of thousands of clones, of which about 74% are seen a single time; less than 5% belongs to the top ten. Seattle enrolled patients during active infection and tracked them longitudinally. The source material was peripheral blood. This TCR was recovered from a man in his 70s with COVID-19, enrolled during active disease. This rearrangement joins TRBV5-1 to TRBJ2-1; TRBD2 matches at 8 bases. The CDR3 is CASSLLLLADYGNEQFF. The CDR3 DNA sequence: TGCGCCAGCAGCCTCTTATTACTAGCGGACTATGGGAATGAGCAGTTCTTC.